This T cell receptor beta chain was sequenced in a study of cytomegalovirus exposure and HLA in healthy donors. Whole-study context: The early release's HLA-typed donors yielded 65 million to 85 million unique TCRs.

In the case of this clone: Its antigen is undetermined.

V shed 6 bases and J 8 bases; nucleotides not matched to a gene: 13. There are 17 residues in the CDR3. Germline-derived CDR1 and CDR2 are SGHRS and YFSETQ. PCR involved 60 Vbeta and 13 Jbeta primers. Assay: immunoSEQ multiplex PCR; the TCRdb copy retains only in-frame clones and omits some. The sample has roughly 150,000 clones; 78% are singletons. Regarding the study as a whole: DRB1 showed the most TCR associations and HLA-C the fewest in a later analysis, as rates varied by HLA locus. Reported findings show TCR beta sequences accurately forecast HLA-A and HLA-B alleles in most subjects.

The TCR was taken from a middle-aged woman in good health and CMV-seropositive. V and J are TRBV5-1 and TRBJ2-1, with TRBD2 identical over 14 bases. The sample consisted of PBMCs. CDR3 nucleotide sequence: TGCGCCAGCACCTGGACTTGGACTAGCGGGGGGTCCTATGAGCAGTTCTTC. Translated: CASTWTWTSGGSYEQFF.